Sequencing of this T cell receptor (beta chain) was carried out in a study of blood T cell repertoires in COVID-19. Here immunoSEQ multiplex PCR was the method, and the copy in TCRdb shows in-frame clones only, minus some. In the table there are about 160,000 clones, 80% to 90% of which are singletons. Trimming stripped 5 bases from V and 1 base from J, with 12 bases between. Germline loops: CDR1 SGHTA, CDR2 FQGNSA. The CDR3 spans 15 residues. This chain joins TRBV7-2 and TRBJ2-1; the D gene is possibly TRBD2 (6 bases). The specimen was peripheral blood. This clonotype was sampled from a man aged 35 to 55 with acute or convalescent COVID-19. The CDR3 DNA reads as TGTGCCAGCAGCCCGCGGGGTTATTCCTACAATGAGCAGTTCTTC. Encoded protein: CASSPRGYSYNEQFF.